Presented here are 17 T cell receptor beta chains from one specimen sequenced in a study of blood T cell repertoires in COVID-19 (dated by TCRdb to 2018 to 2021). The library was made by the immunoSEQ multiplex PCR assay. TCRdb mirrors the immuneACCESS table, restricted to in-frame sequences. Some clones are absent from its copies; in checked studies, under half trace to an unresolved V gene, and the reason for the others is unknown. The sample yields about 200,000 clones; roughly 90% were counted once. 1.5% to 2% of the sample is in the top ten clones. The sequenced sample consisted of peripheral blood. These receptors all stem from a man younger than 35 with active or convalescent COVID-19.

The V call is TRBV10-2, the J call TRBJ1-2, with 8 bases lining up with TRBD1. This CDR3 is 14 amino acids long. Losses at the gene ends were 5 bases for V and 7 bases for J; bases not matched to a gene: 9. The germline CDR1 and CDR2 sequences are WSHSY and SAAADI. CDR3 residues: CASSLRPGGGGYTF. CDR3 DNA sequence: TGCGCCAGCAGTCTTCGCCCAGGGGGCGGTGGCTACACCTTC.

The V and J genes are TRBV30 and TRBJ2-5; 9 nucleotides line up with TRBD1. Germline V gene data show CDR1 as GTSNPN and CDR2 as SVGIG (reference sequence). With V trimmed by 4 bases and J by 5 bases, 8 bases remained unmatched. This CDR3 contains 14 residues. For the CDR3, the DNA is TGTGCCTGGATCCCTACAGGGGGCAGGGAGACCCAGTACTTC. Protein product: CAWIPTGGRETQYF.

The chain links TRBV5-1 to TRBJ2-5, with 14 bases matching TRBD2. The germline CDR1 and CDR2 sequences are SGHRS and YFSETQ. This CDR3 region has 16 residues. With V trimmed by 4 bases and J by 4 bases, 6 bases remained unmatched. CDR3 DNA sequence: TGCGCCAGCAGCCTTGGACTAGCGGGAGGAGGAGAGACCCAGTACTTC. Translation: CASSLGLAGGGETQYF.

The chain employs TRBV6-6 and TRBJ1-2; possible D gene TRBD1, 6 bases. Per germline, CDR1 MNHNY and CDR2 SVGAGI (reference sequence). Trimming left V 5 bases short and J 0 bases short, with 19 bases between. This CDR3 contains 17 residues. Here the CDR3 DNA reads TGTGCCAGCAGTCCTGAACGGGGGGGCTACTCTAACTATGGCTACACCTTC. This sequence encodes CASSPERGGYSNYGYTF.

The chain employs TRBV6-6 and TRBJ2-3; TRBD2 aligns across 8 bases. The CDR3 has 14 residues. Per germline, CDR1 MNHNY and CDR2 SVGAGI (reference sequence). Trimming removed 8 bases from V and 6 bases from J; junction bases left unmatched: 10. DNA for the CDR3: TGTGCCAGCGCCCGACTAGCGTTGTTGGATACGCAGTATTTT. Amino acids: CASARLALLDTQYF.

The chain employs TRBV6-5 and TRBJ2-7, with a tentative D call TRBD2 (6 bases). Germline values: CDR1 MNHEY, CDR2 SVGAGI. The V and J ends lost 5 bases and 6 bases respectively, with 11 bases between them. CDR3 size: 12 residues. This CDR3 is CASSTDYPEQYF. In DNA, the CDR3 is TGTGCCAGCAGTACGGACTACCCCGAGCAGTACTTC.

V usage is TRBV11-3 and J usage is TRBJ2-2; TRBD2 is a possible D gene (7 bases). Germline CDR1 and CDR2: SGHNT and YENEEA. This CDR3 has 16 residues. V was cut by 2 bases and J by 3 bases, with 13 bases left in between. The CDR3 sequence is CASSLRGGLDTGELFF. DNA of the CDR3: TGTGCCAGCAGCTTAAGGGGGGGCCTCGACACCGGGGAGCTGTTTTTT. Variable domain in full (rest from reference TRBV11-3 and TRBJ2-2): EAGVVQSPRYKIIEKKQPVAFWCNPISGHNTLYWYLQNLGQGPELLIRYENEEAVDDSQLPKDRFSAERLKGVDSTLKIQPAELGDSAVYLCASSLRGGLDTGELFFGEGSRLTVL.

The chain joins TRBV6-2 or TRBV6-3 to TRBJ2-1; D might be TRBD2 (5 bases). Germline-derived CDR1 and CDR2 are MNHEY and SVGEGT. This CDR3 contains 12 residues. V lost 4 bases to trimming and J lost 9 bases, with 10 bases between them. CDR3 sequence: CASSSDWREQFF. The CDR3 DNA follows: TGTGCCAGCAGTTCGGACTGGCGTGAGCAGTTCTTC.

The V gene is TRBV7-2, the J gene TRBJ1-6; no reliable D call. V gave up 0 bases and J gave up 6 bases, with 9 bases separating them. CDR3 length equals 15 residues. Per germline, CDR1 SGHTA and CDR2 FQGNSA. The CDR3 here is CASSLALAGNSPLHF. The CDR3 nucleotides are TGTGCCAGCAGCTTAGCGCTGGCAGGTAATTCACCCCTCCACTTT.

In its sample, this clone was seen once. The CDR3 DNA sequence: TGTGCCAGCTCTACTCGGGGACAGGGGTACGTTGGTGAAAAACTGTTTTTT. Translation gives CASSTRGQGYVGEKLFF. The chain combines TRBV19 with TRBJ1-4; the match to TRBD1 covers 10 bases. Germline assignment: CDR1 LNHDA and CDR2 SQIVND (reference sequence). V lost 9 bases and J lost 7; bases outside the gene matches: 17. This CDR3 has 17 residues. The complete variable domain, with remaining parts taken from reference TRBV19 and TRBJ1-4, reads DGGITQSPKYLFRKEGQNVTLSCEQNLNHDAMYWYRQDPGQGLRLIYYSQIVNDFQKGDIAEGYSVSREKKESFPLTVTSAQKNPTAFYLCASSTRGQGYVGEKLFFGSGTQLSVL.

The CDR3 DNA sequence: TGTGCCAGCAGCTTGCGAGGGAGGGATGAAAAACTGTTTTTT. Its protein product is CASSLRGRDEKLFF. This sequence joins TRBV7-2 and TRBJ1-4; D is unresolved. The CDR3 loop spans 14 amino acids. V gave up 3 bases and J gave up 6 bases, with 11 bases separating them. Per the germline V gene, CDR1 is SGHTA and CDR2 is FQGNSA.

This sequence joins TRBV5-4 and TRBJ2-3; the match to TRBD1 covers 9 bases. The CDR3 length is 16 residues. The V gene end was trimmed by 2 bases and the J gene end by 2 bases; junction bases not matched to a gene: 6. Looked up from germline, CDR1 is SGHNT and CDR2 is YYREEE (reference sequence). CDR3 DNA: TGTGCCAGCAGCTTAAAGACAGGGGGGTCCACAGATACGCAGTATTTT. Its protein is CASSLKTGGSTDTQYF.

This clone has only one observation. The rearrangement uses TRBV18 and TRBJ2-5, with 9 bases lining up with TRBD1. CDR1 KGHSH and CDR2 LQKENI come from the germline V gene. The CDR3 is made up of 15 amino acids. J was trimmed by 2 bases and V by 2 bases; bases with no gene match: 3. CDR3 sequence (DNA): TGTGCCAGCTCACCAGAGACAGGGGGGCAAGAGACCCAGTACTTC. Translation gives CASSPETGGQETQYF.

V and J are TRBV7-3 and TRBJ2-5, with 8 bases identical to TRBD2. Losses at the gene ends were 1 base for V and 2 bases for J; bases not matched to a gene: 9. The CDR3 contains 17 residues. Germline loops: CDR1 SGHTA, CDR2 FQGTGA. DNA for the CDR3: TGTGCCAGCAGCTTAAACGGGGGGGCTAGCGGACAAGAGACCCAGTACTTC. Encoded protein: CASSLNGGASGQETQYF.

This clone was found a few times. The chain couples TRBV18 to TRBJ2-3; D gene ambiguous. Trimming removed 3 bases from V and 2 bases from J, with 3 bases in between. CDR1 is KGHSH, CDR2 LQKENI, per germline. The CDR3 length is 12 residues. CDR3 sequence reads: CASSPATDTQYF. CDR3 DNA: TGTGCCAGCTCACCGGCCACAGATACGCAGTATTTT.

This sequence joins TRBV5-1 and TRBJ2-1; TRBD2 matches 15 bases. The CDR3 runs 17 residues. Trimming cost V 7 bases and J 9 bases; bases outside gene matches: 14. The germline gives CDR1 SGHRS, CDR2 YFSETQ. The CDR3 nucleotides are TGCGCCAGCTCGACGGGACGCAGGACTAGCGGGGGGGCTGAGCAGTTCTTC. It specifies CASSTGRRTSGGAEQFF. The full variable domain, completed using reference TRBV5-1 and TRBJ2-1, is KAGVTQTPRYLIKTRGQQVTLSCSPISGHRSVSWYQQTPGQGLQFLFEYFSETQRNKGNFPGRFSGRQFSNSRSEMNVSTLELGDSALYLCASSTGRRTSGGAEQFFGPGTRLTVL.

This clone has a single count. The V and J genes are TRBV19 and TRBJ1-4; D unclear. Per germline, CDR1 LNHDA and CDR2 SQIVND (reference sequence). This CDR3 comprises 14 residues. Trimming removed 6 bases at V and 0 bases at J, with 8 bases between. The CDR3 coding sequence is TGTGCCAGTAGCTTATTTTCAACTAATGAAAAACTGTTTTTT. Amino acid sequence: CASSLFSTNEKLFF. Together with reference TRBV19 and TRBJ1-4, the CDR3 gives the full variable domain: DGGITQSPKYLFRKEGQNVTLSCEQNLNHDAMYWYRQDPGQGLRLIYYSQIVNDFQKGDIAEGYSVSREKKESFPLTVTSAQKNPTAFYLCASSLFSTNEKLFFGSGTQLSVL.